This TCR beta chain was sequenced in a study of T-cell reconstitution after alpha-beta-depleted transplantation in children. This clonotype occurred a few times. Unique molecular identifiers were built into the TCRbeta library. TCRdb re-derived calls from the PCR reads in MiXCR, one entry per CDR3 protein. The sample carries around 420,000 distinct CDR3 sequences, around 15% recorded once. The CDR3 contains 13 residues. V was trimmed by 5 bases and J by 0 bases, leaving 10 bases between them. Germline V gene data show CDR1 as SQVTM and CDR2 as ANQGSEA. The sequence was obtained from a boy younger than two who had a stem cell transplant for Wiskott-Aldrich syndrome, so the T cells may come from the graft donor. This specimen consisted of PBMCs, mostly from graft donor cells, obtained 360 days after TCRalphabeta/CD19-depleted stem cell transplant. The rearrangement joins TRBV29-1 to TRBJ1-1, with D uncertain. DNA of the CDR3: TGCAGCGTTTCCAGGCAGATGAACACTGAAGCTTTCTTT. Translated, it gives CSVSRQMNTEAFF.